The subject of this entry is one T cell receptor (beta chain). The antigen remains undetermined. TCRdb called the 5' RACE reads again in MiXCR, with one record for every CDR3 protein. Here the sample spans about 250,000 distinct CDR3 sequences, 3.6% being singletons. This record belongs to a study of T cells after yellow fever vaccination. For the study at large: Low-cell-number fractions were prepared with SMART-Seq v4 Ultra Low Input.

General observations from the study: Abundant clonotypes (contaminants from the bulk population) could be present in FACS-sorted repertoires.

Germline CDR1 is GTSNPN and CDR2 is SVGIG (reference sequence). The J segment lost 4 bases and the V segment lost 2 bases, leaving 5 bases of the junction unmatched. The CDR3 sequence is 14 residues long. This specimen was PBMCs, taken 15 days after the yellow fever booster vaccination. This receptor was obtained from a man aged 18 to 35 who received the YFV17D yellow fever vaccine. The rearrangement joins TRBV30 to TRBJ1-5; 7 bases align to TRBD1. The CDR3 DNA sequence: TGTGCCTGGAGTCACCTGACAGGGAATCAGCCCCAGCATTTT. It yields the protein CAWSHLTGNQPQHF.